The present T cell receptor beta chain was sequenced within a study of blood T cell repertoires in COVID-19. Overall study: Sites in the United States, Italy and Spain provided acute and convalescent COVID-19 samples. T cells, B-cell-depleted T cells, or PBMCs supplied cDNA or gDNA.

One Seattle source followed patients from active infection through their disease course. Trimming stripped 3 bases from V and 3 bases from J, with 8 bases between. This CDR3 has 12 amino acids. The germline CDR1 and CDR2 sequences are SQVTM and ANQGSEA. As handled by the study authors: Reference gene primer amplification gave estimated nucleated cell counts. Sequencing used immunoSEQ multiplex PCR; TCRdb keeps in-frame clones, though not all of them. V, J and clone size are those of that table, while D and trimming were read from the DNA. Of about 290,000 clones in the sample, roughly nine tenths were seen once.

This sequence joins TRBV29-1 and TRBJ1-2; no reliable D call. The clonotype originates from a woman aged 25-40 years with COVID-19, enrolled during active disease. Sequenced material: peripheral blood. In nucleotides, the CDR3 is TGCAGCGTTGAGGGCTGGGACTATGGCTACACCTTC. Translation: CSVEGWDYGYTF. Full variable domain (rest looked up from reference TRBV29-1 and TRBJ1-2): SAVISQKPSRDICQRGTSLTIQCQVDSQVTMMFWYRQQPGQSLTLIATANQGSEATYESGFVIDKFPISRPNLTFSTLTVSNMSPEDSSIYLCSVEGWDYGYTFGSGTRLTVV.